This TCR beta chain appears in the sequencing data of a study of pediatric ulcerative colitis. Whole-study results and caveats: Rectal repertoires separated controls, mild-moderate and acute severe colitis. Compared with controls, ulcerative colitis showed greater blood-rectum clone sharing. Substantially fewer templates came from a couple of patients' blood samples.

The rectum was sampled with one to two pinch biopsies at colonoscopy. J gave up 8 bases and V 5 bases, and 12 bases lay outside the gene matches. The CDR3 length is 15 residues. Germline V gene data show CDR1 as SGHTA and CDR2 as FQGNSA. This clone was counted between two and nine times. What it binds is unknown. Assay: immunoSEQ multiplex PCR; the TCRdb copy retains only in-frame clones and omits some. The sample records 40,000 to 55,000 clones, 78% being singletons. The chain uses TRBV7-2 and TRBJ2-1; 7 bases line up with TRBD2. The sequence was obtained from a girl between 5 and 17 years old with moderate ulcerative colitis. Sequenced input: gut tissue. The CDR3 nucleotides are TGTGCCAGCAGCCCCGGGGGGTCTGAGTACGATGAGCAGTTCTTC. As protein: CASSPGGSEYDEQFF.